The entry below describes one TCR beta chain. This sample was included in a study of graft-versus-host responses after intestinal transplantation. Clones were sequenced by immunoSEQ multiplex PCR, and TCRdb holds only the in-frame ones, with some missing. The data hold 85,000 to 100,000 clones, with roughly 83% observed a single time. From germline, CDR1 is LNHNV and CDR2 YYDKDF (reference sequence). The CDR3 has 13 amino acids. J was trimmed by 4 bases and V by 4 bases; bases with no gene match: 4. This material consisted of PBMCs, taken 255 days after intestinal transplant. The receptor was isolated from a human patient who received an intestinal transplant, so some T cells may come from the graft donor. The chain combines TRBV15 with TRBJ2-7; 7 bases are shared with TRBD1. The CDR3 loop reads CATSIDREYEQYF. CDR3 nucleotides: TGTGCCACCAGCATCGACAGGGAGTACGAGCAGTACTTC.